What follows describes a single T cell receptor (beta chain). The entry originates in a study of T cell responses to AZD1222 COVID-19 vaccine. Data came from immunoSEQ multiplex PCR; TCRdb stores just in-frame clones and leaves some out. The sample contains some 97,000 clones, about 86% of which appear only once. V was shortened by 1 base and J by 3 bases, with 9 bases between the two germline ends. Germline V lookup: CDR1 MNHEY, CDR2 SVGEGT. This CDR3 region has 15 residues. The sample here was peripheral blood, taken on day 0 of AZD1222 vaccination. The sequence was obtained from an adult in good health. V usage is TRBV6-2 or TRBV6-3 and J usage is TRBJ1-4; D gene ambiguous. As DNA, the CDR3 is TGTGCCAGCAGTTACTTGGCCAGCCCTAATGAAAAACTGTTTTTT. Translating it yields CASSYLASPNEKLFF.